This TCR beta chain stems from a study of PD-1 blockade in classical Hodgkin lymphoma. Findings of the study overall: Patients who initiated nivolumab within 1 year of ASCT were excluded.

Regarding time point: cycle 4 day 1 (C4D1), after more than five weeks of nivolumab. Each patient's relapse followed autologous stem cell transplantation, and brentuximab vedotin exposure varied. Trimming cost V 4 bases and J 2 bases, with 14 bases left between them. CDR1 LNHDA and CDR2 SQIVND come from the germline V gene (reference sequence). The CDR3 runs to 15 residues. This clone was seen only once. What it recognizes is unknown. The method was immunoSEQ multiplex PCR; TCRdb's version includes in-frame clones alone and lacks a portion of them. The table has over 80,000 clones, just under 80% seen once; the top ten hold about 9.4%.

This chain uses TRBV19 with TRBJ1-1; D not certain. The material was peripheral blood mononuclear cells (PBMCs), obtained before the fourth cycle of nivolumab. The sequence was obtained from a human donor with classical Hodgkin lymphoma. DNA of the CDR3: TGTGCCAGTAGTAATTCCATCAATCGAAACACTGAAGCTTTCTTT. Its protein is CASSNSINRNTEAFF.